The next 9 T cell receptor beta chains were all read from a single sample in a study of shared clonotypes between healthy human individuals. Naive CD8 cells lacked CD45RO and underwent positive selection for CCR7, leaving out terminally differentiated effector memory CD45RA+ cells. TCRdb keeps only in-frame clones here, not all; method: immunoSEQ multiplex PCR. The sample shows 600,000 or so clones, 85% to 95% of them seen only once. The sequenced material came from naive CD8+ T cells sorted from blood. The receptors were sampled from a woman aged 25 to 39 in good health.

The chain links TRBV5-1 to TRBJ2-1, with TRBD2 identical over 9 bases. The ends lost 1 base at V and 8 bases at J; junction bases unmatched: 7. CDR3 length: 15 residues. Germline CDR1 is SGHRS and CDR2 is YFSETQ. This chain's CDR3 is CASSLLGGRADEQFF. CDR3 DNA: TGCGCCAGCAGCTTGTTAGGCGGGAGGGCCGATGAGCAGTTCTTC. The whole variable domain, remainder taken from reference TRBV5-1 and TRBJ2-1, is KAGVTQTPRYLIKTRGQQVTLSCSPISGHRSVSWYQQTPGQGLQFLFEYFSETQRNKGNFPGRFSGRQFSNSRSEMNVSTLELGDSALYLCASSLLGGRADEQFFGPGTRLTVL.

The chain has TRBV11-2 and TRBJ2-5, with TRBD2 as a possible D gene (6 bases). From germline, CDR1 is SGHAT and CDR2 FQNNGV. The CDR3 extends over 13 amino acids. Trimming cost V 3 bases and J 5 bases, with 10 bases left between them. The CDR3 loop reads CASSLEGWETQYF. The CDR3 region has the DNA TGTGCCAGCAGCTTGGAGGGGTGGGAGACCCAGTACTTC.

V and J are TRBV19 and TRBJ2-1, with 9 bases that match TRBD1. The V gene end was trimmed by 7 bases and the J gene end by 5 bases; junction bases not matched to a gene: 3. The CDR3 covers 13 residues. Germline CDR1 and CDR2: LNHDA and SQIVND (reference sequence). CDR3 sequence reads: CASIGQGNNEQFF. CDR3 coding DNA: TGTGCCAGTATAGGACAGGGGAACAATGAGCAGTTCTTC.

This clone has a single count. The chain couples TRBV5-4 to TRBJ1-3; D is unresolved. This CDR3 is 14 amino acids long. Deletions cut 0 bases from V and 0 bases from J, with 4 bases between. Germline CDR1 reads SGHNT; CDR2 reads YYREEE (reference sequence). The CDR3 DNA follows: TGTGCCAGCAGCTTGGCCCTCTCTGGAAACACCATATATTTT. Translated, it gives CASSLALSGNTIYF.

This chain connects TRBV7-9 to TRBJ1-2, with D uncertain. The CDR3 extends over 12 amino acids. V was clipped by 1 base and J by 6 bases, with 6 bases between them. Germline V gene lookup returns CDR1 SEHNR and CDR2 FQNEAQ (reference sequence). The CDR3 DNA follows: TGTGCCAGCAGCTTAGGTCGGGATGGCTACACCTTC. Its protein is CASSLGRDGYTF.

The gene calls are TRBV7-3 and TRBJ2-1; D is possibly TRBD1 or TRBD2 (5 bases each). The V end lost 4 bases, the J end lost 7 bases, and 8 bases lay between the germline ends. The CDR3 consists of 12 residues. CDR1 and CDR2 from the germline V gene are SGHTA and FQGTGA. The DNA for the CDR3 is TGTGCCAGCAGCTCGGGGCTAAATGAGCAGTTCTTC. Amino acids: CASSSGLNEQFF.

The CDR3 loop reads CASSSGRNSYEQYF. In DNA form, the CDR3 reads TGTGCCAGCAGTTCGGGCCGAAACTCCTACGAGCAGTACTTC. The chain carries TRBV28 and TRBJ2-7; D gene uncertain. Germline V gene lookup returns CDR1 MDHEN and CDR2 SYDVKM. The CDR3 length is 14 residues. The V gene lost 4 bases and the J gene lost 0 bases, with 10 bases spanning the gap.

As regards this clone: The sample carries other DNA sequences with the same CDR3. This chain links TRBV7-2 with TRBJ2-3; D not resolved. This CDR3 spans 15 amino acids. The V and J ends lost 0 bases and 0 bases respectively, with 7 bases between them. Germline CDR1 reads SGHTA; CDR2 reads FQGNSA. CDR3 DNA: TGTGCCAGCAGCTTAGCTACCGGTAGCACAGATACGCAGTATTTT. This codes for CASSLATGSTDTQYF.

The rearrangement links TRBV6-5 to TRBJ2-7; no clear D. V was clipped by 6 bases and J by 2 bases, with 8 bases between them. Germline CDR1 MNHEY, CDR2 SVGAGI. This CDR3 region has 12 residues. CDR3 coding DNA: TGTGCCAGCAGCCCCGCCGCCTACGAGCAGTACTTC. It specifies CASSPAAYEQYF.